The clone carrying this T cell receptor (beta chain) was counted a few times. Arm-PCR with iRepertoire HTBI primers amplified the CDR3 regions for these TCR beta libraries. TCRdb re-called the multiplex PCR reads through MiXCR, storing one row per CDR3 protein. The sample has a few hundred thousand distinct CDR3 sequences, 23% seen once. The sample belongs to a study of regulatory T cells in long-lasting Graves disease. This CDR3 has 15 residues. Trimming pared 7 bases from V and 3 bases from J, leaving 16 bases between. Germline CDR1 is LNHDA and CDR2 is SQIVND (reference sequence). Time point described: persistent/refractory GD, antithyroid drugs over 5 years with positive TRAb. Generation of the TCR library employed RNA extracted from PBMCs.

This TCR was recovered from a female donor with Graves disease. V and J are TRBV19 and TRBJ1-5; possible D gene TRBD1, 6 bases. Sequenced here: peripheral blood mononuclear cells (PBMCs), sampled when the disease was refractory, from a patient treated with antithyroid drugs. CDR3 residues: CASTSTGTNNQPQHF. The CDR3 nucleotides are TGTGCCAGTACATCCACAGGGACGAACAATCAGCCCCAGCATTTT. The full variable domain, its missing parts supplied by reference TRBV19 and TRBJ1-5, is DGGITQSPKYLFRKEGQNVTLSCEQNLNHDAMYWYRQDPGQGLRLIYYSQIVNDFQKGDIAEGYSVSREKKESFPLTVTSAQKNPTAFYLCASTSTGTNNQPQHFGDGTRLSIL.